This T cell receptor (beta chain) stems from a study of blood T cell repertoires in COVID-19. Background on the study: Whether acute or convalescent, the COVID-19 samples came from the United States, Italy and Spain. T cells, B-cell-depleted T cells, or PBMCs supplied cDNA or gDNA.

Methods used by the authors: Reference gene primer amplification in the assay estimated nucleated cell counts. Clones were sequenced by immunoSEQ multiplex PCR, and TCRdb holds only the in-frame ones, with some missing. V and J calls and clone size follow that table, whereas D and trimming were derived from the DNA. The sample lists approximately 210,000 clones; approximately 90% were seen once. The V and J ends lost 4 bases and 6 bases, in that order; junction bases with no gene match: 8. The CDR3 extends over 16 amino acids. Germline values: CDR1 MGHDK, CDR2 SYGVNS. The clonotype was recovered from a man aged 40-55 years with acute or convalescent COVID-19. Sequenced sample: peripheral blood. The J gene is TRBJ2-2, the V gene TRBV25-1; 10 bases line up with TRBD2. The CDR3 protein is CASSATLTSGSGELFF. The CDR3 nucleotides read TGTGCCAGCAGTGCCACCTTGACTAGCGGGTCCGGGGAGCTGTTTTTT.